This T cell receptor (beta chain) derives from a study of blood T cell repertoires in COVID-19. Study details: Samples of COVID-19 (acute and convalescent) were obtained from the United States, Italy and Spain. PBMCs, B-cell-depleted T cells, or T cells provided the cDNA or gDNA that made up the material.

Self-reported history from a screening survey and questionnaire set each donor's cohort. Profiled with immunoSEQ multiplex PCR; TCRdb holds only in-frame clones, not every one. Among hundreds of thousands of clones listed, 70% to 90% were seen once. The CDR3 extends over 17 amino acids. V was clipped by 1 base and J by 5 bases; unmatched bases: 10. Germline loops: CDR1 SGHTA, CDR2 FQGNSA. The J gene is TRBJ2-3, the V gene TRBV7-2; 9 bases match TRBD2. Sequencing used PBMCs or T cells enriched from blood (not recorded which). The TCR originated in a young man who had recovered from COVID-19. DNA for the CDR3: TGTGCCAGCAGCTTAGAGTCGGGCGGGGGGGCCGTAGATACGCAGTATTTT. Its protein product is CASSLESGGGAVDTQYF.